The 2 T cell receptor beta chains listed next were all sequenced from one sample in a study of blood T cell repertoires in COVID-19 (dated by TCRdb to about 2020). Libraries were made using the immunoSEQ multiplex PCR assay. TCRdb's version of the immuneACCESS table is confined to in-frame rearrangements and falls short of the full clone set. An unresolved V gene accounts for under half of the shortfall where checked; the remainder is of unknown origin. This sample lists roughly 200,000 clones; roughly 84% were detected once. 8% to 11% of the sample lies in the top ten. Sample: peripheral blood. These receptors came from a woman over 75 with COVID-19, enrolled during active disease.

The rearrangement links TRBV19 to TRBJ1-2; the match to TRBD1 covers 9 bases. V was clipped by 10 bases and J by 5 bases; unmatched bases: 14. The CDR3 contains 15 residues. Looked up from germline, CDR1 is LNHDA and CDR2 is SQIVND (reference sequence). CDR3 bases: TGTGCCACCGCAGGGTACCCCGGGACAGGGTATGGCTACACCTTC. Translating it yields CATAGYPGTGYGYTF.

This clone was seen a few times. The chain joins TRBV7-2 to TRBJ1-6, with D maybe TRBD1 (6 bases). The CDR3 runs to 16 residues. V was clipped by 3 bases and J by 4 bases, with 13 bases between them. Per germline, CDR1 SGHTA and CDR2 FQGNSA. The CDR3 DNA sequence: TGTGCCAGCAGCTTTACAGGGCTAGGTTATAATTCACCCCTCCACTTT. It translates to CASSFTGLGYNSPLHF. The variable domain in full, completed from reference TRBV7-2 and TRBJ1-6, reads GAGVSQSPSNKVTEKGKDVELRCDPISGHTALYWYRQSLGQGLEFLIYFQGNSAPDKSGLPSDRFSAERTGGSVSTLTIQRTQQEDSAVYLCASSFTGLGYNSPLHFGNGTRLTVT.